This passage covers 23 T cell receptor beta chains from one sample sequenced in a study of blood T cell repertoires in COVID-19. Sequencing used immunoSEQ multiplex PCR; TCRdb keeps in-frame clones, though not all of them. This sample has 200,000 to 250,000 clones, with roughly 88% found just once. The specimen was peripheral blood. These receptors were taken from a man aged 30 to 39 who had recovered from COVID-19.

The rearrangement uses TRBV4-2 and TRBJ2-7; possible D gene TRBD1, 5 bases. V was cut by 2 bases and J by 5 bases, with 10 bases left in between. Looked up from germline, CDR1 is LGHNA and CDR2 is YNFKEQ. The CDR3 is 13 amino acids. The CDR3 protein is CASSQSPGHEQYF. CDR3 sequence (DNA): TGTGCCAGCAGCCAATCTCCAGGGCACGAGCAGTACTTC.

The chain employs TRBV19 and TRBJ2-3; 7 nucleotides match TRBD2. V lost 6 bases to trimming and J lost 2 bases; unmatched junction nucleotides: 17. The CDR3 is 18 amino acids. In germline, CDR1 is LNHDA, CDR2 SQIVND (reference sequence). The CDR3 bases are TGTGCCAGTAGCAAACGGGCCCGGGGGGACGGAACCACAGATACGCAGTATTTT. It specifies CASSKRARGDGTTDTQYF.

The chain uses TRBV19 and TRBJ2-7, with 10 bases matching TRBD1. The germline V gene has CDR1 LNHDA and CDR2 SQIVND (reference sequence). The length of the CDR3 is 15 residues. The J segment lost 5 bases and the V segment lost 3 bases, leaving 7 bases of the junction unmatched. In nucleotides, the CDR3 is TGTGCCAGTAGTATCGGGACAGGGGTAGGCGACGAGCAGTACTTC. Translating it yields CASSIGTGVGDEQYF. The whole variable domain, filled in from reference TRBV19 and TRBJ2-7, reads DGGITQSPKYLFRKEGQNVTLSCEQNLNHDAMYWYRQDPGQGLRLIYYSQIVNDFQKGDIAEGYSVSREKKESFPLTVTSAQKNPTAFYLCASSIGTGVGDEQYFGPGTRLTVT.

The gene calls are TRBV4-3 and TRBJ2-1, with a tentative D call TRBD1 (6 bases). V lost 2 bases and J 2 bases, leaving 13 bases between the germline ends. The length of the CDR3 is 16 residues. CDR1 is LGHNA and CDR2 is YSLEER in the germline V gene. CDR3 bases: TGCGCCAGCAGCCAAAGGGGGAACTACCCCTACAATGAGCAGTTCTTC. As protein: CASSQRGNYPYNEQFF.

The rearrangement joins TRBV6-5 to TRBJ1-6; 7 bases agree with TRBD1. The germline V gene encodes CDR1 MNHEY and CDR2 SVGAGI. The CDR3 has 14 residues. V gave up 5 bases and J gave up 6 bases; unmatched junction bases: 4. CDR3 nucleotide sequence: TGTGCCAGCAGTAGGGACAGTGCTAATTCACCCCTCCACTTT. This translates into CASSRDSANSPLHF.

This clone was seen just once. The V call is TRBV5-1, the J call TRBJ2-7; 9 nucleotides line up with TRBD1. The CDR3 is 13 residues long. Germline V gene lookup returns CDR1 SGHRS and CDR2 YFSETQ. Trimming took 3 bases from V and 3 from J; bases not matched to a gene: 1. The CDR3 loop reads CASSSGQGYEQYF. CDR3 sequence (DNA): TGCGCCAGCAGCTCGGGACAGGGCTACGAGCAGTACTTC.

The CDR3, as DNA: TGTGCCAGTAGTATAGCCGGCAGGGCTTACAATGAGCAGTTCTTC. Residues: CASSIAGRAYNEQFF. The chain is built from TRBV19 and TRBJ2-1, with TRBD1 as a possible D gene (5 bases). CDR3 length equals 15 residues. The germline V gene encodes CDR1 LNHDA and CDR2 SQIVND (reference sequence). Trimming removed 1 base from V and 4 bases from J, with 11 bases in between.

The gene calls are TRBV6-1 and TRBJ2-4; a possible D gene is TRBD1 (5 bases). The CDR3 has 16 residues. V lost 1 base and J 1 base, leaving 11 bases between the germline ends. Germline CDR1 is MNHNS and CDR2 is SASEGT. The DNA for the CDR3 is TGTGCCAGCAGTGAAGAGGGGTTAGGGGCCAAAAACATTCAGTACTTC. It specifies CASSEEGLGAKNIQYF.

The chain links TRBV9 to TRBJ2-7, with D possibly TRBD2 on 6 matching bases. The CDR3 totals 16 residues. V was shortened by 2 bases and J by 0 bases, with 15 bases between the two germline ends. CDR1 and CDR2 from the germline V gene are SGDLS and YYNGEE. CDR3 sequence reads: CASSVPQGLSSYEQYF. Written as DNA, the CDR3 is TGTGCCAGCAGCGTCCCCCAGGGACTGAGCTCCTACGAGCAGTACTTC.

The V and J genes are TRBV19 and TRBJ1-1; D is unresolved. Trimming took off 8 bases at V and 10 bases at J, with 17 bases between the two ends. This CDR3 contains 12 residues. Germline assignment: CDR1 LNHDA and CDR2 SQIVND (reference sequence). The CDR3 loop is CASHGPGFRAFF. The DNA for the CDR3 is TGTGCCAGTCATGGCCCCGGGTTCCGAGCTTTCTTT.

The chain employs TRBV5-5 and TRBJ2-7, with D possibly being TRBD2 (5 bases). Trimming stripped 1 base from V and 6 bases from J, with 11 bases between. Germline V CDR1 and CDR2: SGHKS, YYEKEE (reference sequence). The CDR3 runs to 13 residues. CDR3 amino acids: CASSLTSAGEQYF. The CDR3 nucleotides read TGTGCCAGCAGCTTGACTAGTGCCGGCGAGCAGTACTTC.

V is TRBV14 and J is TRBJ2-3; 7 bases align to TRBD2. This CDR3 contains 15 residues. V dropped 4 bases and J dropped 1; count of bases not matched to a gene: 5. Looked up from germline, CDR1 is SGHDN and CDR2 is FVKESK. The CDR3 nucleotides are TGTGCCAGCAGCCCCCTTCGGGAGGGCACAGATACGCAGTATTTT. Its protein is CASSPLREGTDTQYF.

The rearrangement links TRBV27 to TRBJ2-2, with D uncertain. The CDR3 has 13 residues. Per germline, CDR1 MNHEY and CDR2 SMNVEV (reference sequence). Trimming cost V 4 bases and J 8 bases, with 11 bases left between them. CDR3 sequence reads: CASSSSLTGELFF. CDR3 bases: TGTGCCAGCAGTTCCTCCCTTACTGGGGAGCTGTTTTTT.

The chain combines TRBV5-1 with TRBJ1-1; possibly TRBD1 for D (5 bases). V shed 5 bases and J shed 4 bases, with 15 bases lying between them. CDR1 is SGHRS and CDR2 is YFSETQ in the germline V gene. The CDR3 length is 14 residues. CDR3 nucleotides: TGCGCCAGCAGGTTATTAGGGGTCGGCACTGAAGCTTTCTTT. It specifies CASRLLGVGTEAFF.

This clone was seen once. The V gene is TRBV29-1, the J gene TRBJ2-7; D possibly corresponds to TRBD2 (6 bases). Trimming took 0 bases from V and 0 from J, leaving 12 bases between them. The CDR3 consists of 15 residues. CDR1 is SQVTM and CDR2 is ANQGSEA in the germline V gene. The DNA of the CDR3 is TGCAGCGTTGAAGATCGGGGGTCGAGCTCCTACGAGCAGTACTTC. It is translated as CSVEDRGSSSYEQYF.

This clone has only one observation. The chain carries TRBV7-6 and TRBJ2-1; D is perhaps TRBD2 (5 bases). The CDR3 length is 16 residues. The V gene lost 7 bases and the J gene lost 0 bases, with 16 bases spanning the gap. CDR1 is SGHVS and CDR2 is FNYEAQ in the germline V gene. The CDR3 reads CASTATGIPSYNEQFF. In DNA, the CDR3 is TGTGCCAGCACCGCGACGGGGATTCCCTCCTACAATGAGCAGTTCTTC.

CDR3 in DNA: TGCGCCAGCAGCCAAGATCAACTTAAACTGTTTTTT. It yields the protein CASSQDQLKLFF. V and J are TRBV4-1 and TRBJ1-4; no clear D. Trimming stripped 0 bases from V and 11 bases from J, with 7 bases between. Germline V lookup: CDR1 MGHRA, CDR2 YSYEKL. The CDR3 runs to 12 residues.

This sequence joins TRBV7-2 and TRBJ2-3; 11 nucleotides line up with TRBD2. In germline, CDR1 is SGHTA, CDR2 FQGNSA. CDR3 length equals 14 residues. V was clipped by 5 bases and J by 11 bases; unmatched bases: 9. The CDR3: CASSHSTLAGGQYF. CDR3 bases: TGTGCCAGCAGCCACTCTACCCTAGCGGGGGGGCAGTATTTT.

This chain uses TRBV6-5 with TRBJ1-1; TRBD1 might be the D (6 bases). The CDR3 runs to 14 residues. Per the germline V gene, CDR1 is MNHEY and CDR2 is SVGAGI. Trimming cost V 6 bases and J 0 bases, with 11 bases left between them. CDR3 loop: CASSGGQMNTEAFF. CDR3 sequence (DNA): TGTGCCAGCAGCGGAGGACAGATGAACACTGAAGCTTTCTTT.

V is TRBV4-1 and J is TRBJ2-5; tentatively, D is TRBD2 (7 bases). The CDR3 length is 16 residues. Germline lookup yields CDR1 MGHRA and CDR2 YSYEKL. Trimming removed 1 base at V and 7 bases at J, with 19 bases between. The CDR3 DNA sequence: TGCGCCAGCAGCCAAGCCCTTCTGGGGGGCGGGGGGACCCAGTACTTC. It yields the protein CASSQALLGGGGTQYF.

The genes are TRBV28 and TRBJ1-5; D unresolved. The CDR3 runs 12 residues. Germline CDR1 reads MDHEN; CDR2 reads SYDVKM. Trimming shortened V by 6 bases and J by 3 bases, and 6 bases separated the two germline ends. In DNA form, the CDR3 reads TGTGCCAGCAGAACTTACAATCAGCCCCAGCATTTT. This codes for CASRTYNQPQHF.

The CDR3 sequence is CASSSGTRRDTQYF. The CDR3 nucleotides are TGTGCCAGCAGCTCCGGGACTAGAAGAGATACGCAGTATTTT. The chain is built from TRBV5-6 and TRBJ2-3, with TRBD2 matching 8 bases. With 3 bases clipped from V and 5 bases from J, the junction kept 5 bases outside the gene matches. This CDR3 contains 14 residues. Germline CDR1 reads SGHDT; CDR2 reads YYEEEE. Using reference TRBV5-6 and TRBJ2-3 for the parts outside the CDR3, the full variable domain is DAGVTQSPTHLIKTRGQQVTLRCSPKSGHDTVSWYQQALGQGPQFIFQYYEEEERQRGNFPDRFSGHQFPNYSSELNVNALLLGDSALYLCASSSGTRRDTQYFGPGTRLTVL.

Only a few counts were recorded for this clone. The chain uses TRBV2 and TRBJ2-3; D uncertain. Germline values: CDR1 SNHLY, CDR2 FYNNEI. This CDR3 comprises 12 residues. Trimming removed 5 bases at V and 4 bases at J, with 7 bases between. The CDR3 reads CASSFYADTQYF. The CDR3 DNA sequence: TGTGCCAGCAGTTTCTATGCAGATACGCAGTATTTT.